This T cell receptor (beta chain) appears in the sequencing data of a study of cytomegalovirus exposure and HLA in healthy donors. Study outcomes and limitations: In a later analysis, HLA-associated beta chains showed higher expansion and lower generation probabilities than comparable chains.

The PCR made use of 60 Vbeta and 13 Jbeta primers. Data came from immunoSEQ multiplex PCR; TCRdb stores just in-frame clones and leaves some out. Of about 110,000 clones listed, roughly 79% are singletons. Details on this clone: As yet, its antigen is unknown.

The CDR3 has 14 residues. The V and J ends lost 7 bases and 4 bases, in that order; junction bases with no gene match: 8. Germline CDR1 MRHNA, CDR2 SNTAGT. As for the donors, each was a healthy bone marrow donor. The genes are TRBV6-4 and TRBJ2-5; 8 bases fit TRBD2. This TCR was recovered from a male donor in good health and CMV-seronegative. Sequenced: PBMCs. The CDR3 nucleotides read TGTGCCAGCACAGCGGGACTAGAGATAGAGACCCAGTACTTC. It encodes CASTAGLEIETQYF.